This T cell receptor beta chain emerged from a study of shared clonotypes between healthy human individuals. Across the study: A couple of women and a few men aged 18 to 49 made up the donors.

CDR1 and CDR2 from the germline V gene are SGHKS and YYEKEE (reference sequence). This CDR3 has 16 residues. Details on this clone: Its antigen is unknown. A read error is likely here: a far larger clone is one base away. The sample contains more than one DNA sequence encoding this CDR3.

Original data processing: Filtering differed for immunoSEQ, which gave only junction sequences without quality scores. TCRdb keeps only in-frame clones here, not all; method: immunoSEQ multiplex PCR. The DNA gave D and trimming, while V, J and clone size come from that table. Here the sample spans under 600,000 clones, around three quarters being singletons. Overall study findings and caveats: Exclusively blood specimens were collected; tissue repertoires likely differ.

This TCR was recovered from a woman aged 40 to 50 in good health. Some clones in this sample may be carry-over from other donors' samples. The genes are TRBV5-5 and TRBJ1-2, with D possibly TRBD1 on 5 matching bases. The sequenced material came from PBMCs. This chain's CDR3 is CASSLRLGGANYGYTF. CDR3 nucleotide sequence: TGTGCCAGCAGCTTGCGGTTGGGGGGAGCTAACTATGGCTACACATTC. Filled out from reference TRBV5-5 and TRBJ1-2, the complete variable domain reads DAGVTQSPTHLIKTRGQQVTLRCSPISGHKSVSWYQQVLGQGPQFIFQYYEKEERGRGNFPDRFSARQFPNYSSELNVNALLLGDSALYLCASSLRLGGANYGYTFGSGTRLTVV.